The T cell receptor beta chain described here comes from a study of OX40 agonist ivuxolimab in advanced cancers. TCRdb keeps only in-frame clones here, not all; method: immunoSEQ multiplex PCR. The sample consists of around 35,000 clones, approximately 90% of them appearing once. Trimming at V came to 7 bases and at J to 4 bases, leaving 8 bases not matched to a gene. The CDR3 covers 15 residues. CDR1 and CDR2 from the germline V gene are MNHEY and SMNVEV (reference sequence). General study points: Normalized expansion of T-cell clones was also low for some nonresponders. In general, CD8+ T cells held more expanded clones than CD4+ did, on average.

A remark on this clone: Its matching antigen is unknown.

Systemic immunosuppression or a history of autoimmune disease excluded patients. The timepoints at which blood was sampled were baseline, cycle 4 day 1, and cycle 7 day 1. The V gene is TRBV27, the J gene TRBJ1-3; 9 bases line up with TRBD1. The specimen comprised CD4+ or CD8+ T cells sorted from blood, sampled in a trial of the OX40 agonist ivuxolimab. The clonotype comes from an adult with an advanced solid tumor such as melanoma, head and neck, liver or kidney cancer. CDR3 loop: CASIRGDRVGNTIYF. CDR3 DNA: TGTGCCAGCATCCGGGGGGACAGGGTGGGAAACACCATATATTTT.